One TCR beta chain is described in this entry. This CDR3 has 17 amino acids. The germline V gene encodes CDR1 SGHRS and CDR2 YFSETQ. Trimming removed 0 bases from V and 3 bases from J; junction bases left unmatched: 4. These data are taken from a study of blood T cell repertoires in COVID-19. In the authors' workflow: Using reference gene primer amplification, nucleated cell counts were estimated. Measured with immunoSEQ multiplex PCR; TCRdb has only the in-frame clones, and not every one. V, J and clone size are those of that table, while D and trimming were read from the DNA. The sample lists 90,000 to 150,000 clones; 79% were seen once.

The clonotype was recovered from an elderly woman with acute or convalescent COVID-19. Sequencing was performed on peripheral blood. This rearrangement joins TRBV5-1 to TRBJ2-3, with 13 bases that match TRBD2. In DNA form, the CDR3 reads TGCGCCAGCAGCTTGGGGACTAGCGGGGGAGGTACAGATACGCAGTATTTT. This codes for CASSLGTSGGGTDTQYF. Based on the CDR3 plus reference TRBV5-1 and TRBJ2-3, the full variable domain is KAGVTQTPRYLIKTRGQQVTLSCSPISGHRSVSWYQQTPGQGLQFLFEYFSETQRNKGNFPGRFSGRQFSNSRSEMNVSTLELGDSALYLCASSLGTSGGGTDTQYFGPGTRLTVL.